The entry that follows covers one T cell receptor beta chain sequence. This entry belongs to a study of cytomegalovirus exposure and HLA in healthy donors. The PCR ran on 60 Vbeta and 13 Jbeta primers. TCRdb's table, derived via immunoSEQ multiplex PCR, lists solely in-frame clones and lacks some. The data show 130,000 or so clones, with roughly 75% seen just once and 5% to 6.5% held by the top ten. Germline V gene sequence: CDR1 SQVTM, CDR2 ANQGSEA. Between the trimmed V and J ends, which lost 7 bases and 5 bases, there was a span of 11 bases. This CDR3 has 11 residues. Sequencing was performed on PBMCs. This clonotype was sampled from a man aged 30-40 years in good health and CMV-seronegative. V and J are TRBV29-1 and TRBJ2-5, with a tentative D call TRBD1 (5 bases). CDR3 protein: CSGGRVETQYF. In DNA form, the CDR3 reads TGCAGCGGGGGCCGGGTGGAGACCCAGTACTTC.